A single sample is the source of the 23 T cell receptor beta chains below, sequenced in a study of response to subunit inactivated influenza vaccine (dated by TCRdb to the late 2010s). To prepare the library, RT-PCR was applied. Sequenced using an Illumina HiSeq 2500. TCRdb cleaned the public reads at Q25 with fastp, built clones with MiXCR and kept in-frame beta chains. Each entry is one CDR3 protein sequence, shown with its most common DNA and genes. The sample table lists roughly 700,000 distinct CDR3 sequences, approximately 15% of them with a count of one. Jointly, the top ten make up around 6.5% of the sample. The sample was PBMCs from blood, taken around 14 days before vaccination. Receptors were obtained from a man aged 45 to 65 who received an inactivated influenza vaccine. Donor details come from another sample of the same person, matched by shared clones.

This clonotype was counted a few times. The rearrangement uses TRBV28 and TRBJ1-3; D is unclear. CDR1 and CDR2 from the germline V gene are MDHEN and SYDVKM. The germline V and J ends were trimmed by 3 bases and 5 bases, with 5 bases remaining between them. The CDR3 has 12 residues. The CDR3 DNA is TGTGCCAGCAGTTTCGGCCGAAACACCATATATTTT. Its protein product is CASSFGRNTIYF.

This chain connects TRBV5-6 to TRBJ1-2, with 10 bases identical to TRBD1. The CDR3 is made up of 15 amino acids. V was clipped by 3 bases and J by 6 bases; unmatched bases: 8. From germline, CDR1 is SGHDT and CDR2 YYEEEE. CDR3 in DNA: TGTGCCAGCAGCTATAAGGACAGGGGGTCGGATGGCTACACCTTC. This gives the protein CASSYKDRGSDGYTF.

About this clonotype itself: This may arise from a read error, as a much more abundant clone is one base away. The chain recombines TRBV28 with TRBJ2-5; 7 positions agree with TRBD1. The CDR3 is 13 residues long. Germline V gene sequence: CDR1 MDHEN, CDR2 SYDVKM. CDR3 amino acids: CTSSLQGDETQYF. The CDR3 region has the DNA TGTACCAGCAGTTTGCAGGGGGATGAGACCCAGTACTTC.

In its sample, this clonotype was seen many times. The chain couples TRBV29-1 to TRBJ2-1, with D uncertain. V gave up 3 bases and J gave up 10 bases, with 4 bases separating them. CDR1 is SQVTM and CDR2 is ANQGSEA in the germline V gene. CDR3 size: 9 residues. The CDR3 DNA follows: TGCAGCGTTGAGCGGGAGCAGTTCTTC. It translates to CSVEREQFF.

This clonotype came up many times. The chain has TRBV24-1 and TRBJ2-1; no reliable D call. This CDR3 comprises 13 residues. The germline V and J ends were trimmed by 0 bases and 9 bases, with 8 bases remaining between them. The germline V gene has CDR1 KGHDR and CDR2 SFDVKD. This chain's CDR3 is CATSDLLRGEQFF. CDR3 nucleotide sequence: TGTGCCACCAGTGATTTGCTGCGTGGTGAGCAGTTCTTC.

This clonotype was detected a few times. The rearrangement joins TRBV9 to TRBJ2-2; D is unclear. The CDR3 is 17 amino acids. Germline CDR1 SGDLS, CDR2 YYNGEE. Between the trimmed V and J ends, which lost 1 base and 2 bases, there was a span of 15 bases. The DNA for the CDR3 is TGTGCCAGCAGCGTATCCCCCGCTAGACCTAACACCGGGGAGCTGTTTTTT. Its protein is CASSVSPARPNTGELFF.

This chain links TRBV5-5 with TRBJ2-1; possibly TRBD1 or TRBD2 for D (6 bases each). Germline V gene sequence: CDR1 SGHKS, CDR2 YYEKEE (reference sequence). Trimming removed 3 bases at V and 4 bases at J, with 17 bases between. The CDR3 totals 16 residues. The CDR3 protein is CASSSPAGGNYNEQFF. For the CDR3, the DNA is TGTGCCAGCAGCTCCCCGGCCGGGGGCAATTACAATGAGCAGTTCTTC.

This clonotype was seen a handful of times. The rearrangement joins TRBV2 to TRBJ2-7; the match to TRBD1 covers 9 bases. The germline CDR1 and CDR2 sequences are SNHLY and FYNNEI. J lost 5 bases, V lost 3 bases, and 8 bases had no gene match. The CDR3 sequence is 15 residues long. The chain's CDR3 is CASSDTGQGLDEQYF. As DNA, the CDR3 is TGTGCCAGCAGTGATACGGGACAGGGTCTCGACGAGCAGTACTTC.

This clonotype was observed at least ten times. The chain has TRBV12-3 or TRBV12-4 and TRBJ2-1, with 8 nucleotides matching TRBD1. V shed 5 bases and J 12 bases; nucleotides not matched to a gene: 3. The CDR3 extends over 11 amino acids. Here the CDR3 DNA reads TGTGCCAGCAGTCAAGACAGGGGGCAGTTCTTC. As protein: CASSQDRGQFF.

There are a few counts of this clonotype. The chain couples TRBV30 to TRBJ1-5; no clear D. Germline CDR1 and CDR2: GTSNPN and SVGIG (reference sequence). Trimming pared 2 bases from V and 3 bases from J, leaving 5 bases between. This CDR3 is built from 12 residues. CDR3 in DNA: TGTGCCTGGAGTAGGACCAATCAGCCCCAGCATTTT. It specifies CAWSRTNQPQHF.

There are a few counts of this clonotype. As DNA, the CDR3 is TGTGCCAGCAGCATCGGAATGGGCGAGACCCAGTACTTC. Its translation is CASSIGMGETQYF. This chain uses TRBV5-6 with TRBJ2-5; D is unresolved. V shed 4 bases and J shed 5 bases, with 12 bases lying between them. This CDR3 has 13 residues. The V gene's germline CDR1 is SGHDT and CDR2 YYEEEE.

This clonotype has only a few counts. The rearrangement uses TRBV3-1 and TRBJ2-5, with TRBD1 identical over 9 bases. V trimming: 5 bases; J trimming: 5 bases; junction bases outside the gene matches: 9. The germline V gene has CDR1 LGHDT and CDR2 YNNKEL (reference sequence). This CDR3 is built from 15 residues. In nucleotides, the CDR3 is TGTGCCAGCAGCTCAGGGACAGGGAATGGGGAGACCCAGTACTTC. This translates into CASSSGTGNGETQYF.

V usage is TRBV18 and J usage is TRBJ2-5; the D is unclear. The CDR3 has 13 residues. V was clipped by 2 bases and J by 1 base, with 5 bases between them. Germline CDR1 and CDR2: KGHSH and LQKENI. DNA of the CDR3: TGTGCCAGCTCACCAAACAGCCAAGAGACCCAGTACTTC. Its protein product is CASSPNSQETQYF.

This clonotype has at least ten counts. This chain connects TRBV29-1 to TRBJ2-3, with a possible D match to TRBD2 (6 bases). This CDR3 comprises 12 residues. The V end lost 7 bases, the J end lost 4 bases, and 12 bases lay between the germline ends. Germline CDR1 reads SQVTM; CDR2 reads ANQGSEA. The CDR3 nucleotides read TGCAGCGCTGGTGGAGGGGCAGATACGCAGTATTTT. Protein: CSAGGGADTQYF.

The gene calls are TRBV7-9 and TRBJ2-3; the match to TRBD2 covers 11 bases. The CDR3 is 17 residues long. From germline, CDR1 is SEHNR and CDR2 FQNEAQ (reference sequence). Trimming took 5 bases from V and 2 from J; bases not matched to a gene: 9. For the CDR3, the DNA is TGTGCCAGCAGCCCCTATACTAGCGGGGGACACACAGATACGCAGTATTTT. Translated: CASSPYTSGGHTDTQYF.

The chain links TRBV4-1 to TRBJ2-7; 10 nucleotides align to TRBD1. Trimming cost V 0 bases and J 5 bases; bases outside gene matches: 4. This CDR3 has 15 residues. Germline values: CDR1 MGHRA, CDR2 YSYEKL. The CDR3 DNA reads as TGCGCCAGCAGCCAAGAACAGACAGGGGGCCACGAGCAGTACTTC. Amino acids: CASSQEQTGGHEQYF.

Of note for this clonotype: A much larger clone lies one base from this, so it may be a read error. The chain recombines TRBV20-1 with TRBJ2-3, with 7 bases lining up with TRBD2. Germline trimming cut 6 bases from V and 1 base from J; bases unmatched to any gene: 10. Germline CDR1 and CDR2: DFQATT and SNEGSKA (reference sequence). The CDR3 covers 15 residues. CDR3 sequence (DNA): TGCAGTGCCAGCTCCCAGCGGGGTTGCACAGATACGCAGTATTTT. Translating gives CSASSQRGCTDTQYF.

This chain uses TRBV11-2 with TRBJ2-7, with D perhaps assigned TRBD1 or TRBD2 (5 bases each). CDR3 length: 18 residues. Germline values: CDR1 SGHAT, CDR2 FQNNGV. The V end lost 0 bases, the J end lost 0 bases, and 18 bases lay between the germline ends. CDR3 DNA: TGTGCCAGCAGCTTAGAGGGACGGAGGATACTTAGCTCCTACGAGCAGTACTTC. Amino acids: CASSLEGRRILSSYEQYF.

This clonotype was counted only a few times. The chain employs TRBV5-5 and TRBJ2-7; weak D call: TRBD1 (6 bases). V lost 3 bases and J lost 1, with 17 bases in between. The CDR3 is 16 amino acids. The germline V gene encodes CDR1 SGHKS and CDR2 YYEKEE (reference sequence). As DNA, the CDR3 is TGTGCCAGCAGCTCCACCGCCCGGGACACATCCTACGAGCAGTACTTC. Translating gives CASSSTARDTSYEQYF.

The chain employs TRBV19 and TRBJ1-1; D remains unclear. V was trimmed by 3 bases and J by 7 bases, leaving 12 bases between them. Germline V CDR1 and CDR2: LNHDA, SQIVND (reference sequence). This CDR3 spans 13 amino acids. CDR3 sequence reads: CASSMHINFEAFF. As DNA, the CDR3 is TGTGCCAGTAGTATGCATATCAACTTTGAAGCTTTCTTT.

This clonotype occurred a few times. The genes are TRBV20-1 and TRBJ2-7; TRBD2 matches at 8 bases. V lost 5 bases and J lost 6; bases outside the gene matches: 9. Germline V gene data show CDR1 as DFQATT and CDR2 as SNEGSKA (reference sequence). This CDR3 comprises 13 residues. CDR3 in DNA: TGCAGTGCTCTGATCCGGGGGGGCGGCGAGCAGTACTTC. Translation gives CSALIRGGGEQYF.

V is TRBV28 and J is TRBJ1-3; D possibly corresponds to TRBD1 (5 bases). V was cut by 5 bases and J by 3 bases, with 17 bases left in between. Germline assignment: CDR1 MDHEN and CDR2 SYDVKM. The CDR3 contains 16 residues. The CDR3 sequence: CASSGGRGGFGNTIYF. The CDR3 region has the DNA TGTGCCAGCAGTGGGGGTCGCGGAGGGTTTGGAAACACCATATATTTT. Variable domain in full (rest from reference TRBV28 and TRBJ1-3): DVKVTQSSRYLVKRTGEKVFLECVQDMDHENMFWYRQDPGLGLRLIYFSYDVKMKEKGDIPEGYSVSREKKERFSLILESASTNQTSMYLCASSGGRGGFGNTIYFGEGSWLTVV.

This clonotype was counted at least ten times. The chain joins TRBV7-2 to TRBJ2-6; D possibly corresponds to TRBD2 (6 bases). The germline CDR1 and CDR2 sequences are SGHTA and FQGNSA. This CDR3 region has 17 residues. The germline V and J ends were trimmed by 5 bases and 0 bases, with 14 bases remaining between them. In nucleotides, the CDR3 is TGTGCCAGCAGCCCAGGCGGAGGGAGCTCTGGGGCCAACGTCCTGACTTTC. This translates into CASSPGGGSSGANVLTF.